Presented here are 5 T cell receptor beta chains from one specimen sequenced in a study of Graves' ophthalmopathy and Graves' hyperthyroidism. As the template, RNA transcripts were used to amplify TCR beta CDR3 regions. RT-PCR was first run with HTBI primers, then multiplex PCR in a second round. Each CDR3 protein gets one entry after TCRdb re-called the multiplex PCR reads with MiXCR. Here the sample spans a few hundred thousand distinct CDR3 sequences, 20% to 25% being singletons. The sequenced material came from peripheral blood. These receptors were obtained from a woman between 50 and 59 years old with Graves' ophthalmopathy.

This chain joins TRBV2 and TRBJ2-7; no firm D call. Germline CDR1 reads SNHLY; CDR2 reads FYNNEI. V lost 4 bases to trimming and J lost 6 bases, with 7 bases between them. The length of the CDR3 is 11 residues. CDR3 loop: CASSVRFEQYF. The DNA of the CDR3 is TGTGCCAGCAGTGTAAGGTTCGAGCAGTACTTC.

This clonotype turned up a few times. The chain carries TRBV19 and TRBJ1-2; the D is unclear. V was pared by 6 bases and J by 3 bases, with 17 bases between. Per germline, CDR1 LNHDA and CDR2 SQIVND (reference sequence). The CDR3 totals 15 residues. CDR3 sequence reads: CASSPTRTAYYGYTF. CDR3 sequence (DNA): TGTGCCAGTAGCCCCACCCGGACCGCTTACTATGGCTACACCTTC.

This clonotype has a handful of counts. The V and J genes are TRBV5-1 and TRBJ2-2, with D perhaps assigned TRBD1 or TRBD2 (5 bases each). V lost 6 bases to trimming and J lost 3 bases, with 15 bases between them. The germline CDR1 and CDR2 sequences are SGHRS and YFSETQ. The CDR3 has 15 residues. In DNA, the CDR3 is TGCGCCAGCACCCCCGGGACGGCGGACACCGGGGAGCTGTTTTTT. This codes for CASTPGTADTGELFF.

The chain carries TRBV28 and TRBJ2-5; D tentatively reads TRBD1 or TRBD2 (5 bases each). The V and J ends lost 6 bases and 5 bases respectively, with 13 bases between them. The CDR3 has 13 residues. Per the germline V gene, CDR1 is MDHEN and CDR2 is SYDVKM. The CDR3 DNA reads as TGTGCCAGCAGCCCGGGACCCCGGGAGACCCAGTACTTC. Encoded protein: CASSPGPRETQYF.

The CDR3 region is CASTPGSGPQETQYF. DNA for the CDR3: TGTGCCAGCACCCCCGGGTCAGGGCCCCAAGAGACCCAGTACTTC. The chain combines TRBV9 with TRBJ2-5, with TRBD1 as a possible D gene (5 bases). The CDR3 sequence is 15 residues long. Trimming left V 6 bases short and J 1 base short, with 16 bases between. In germline, CDR1 is SGDLS, CDR2 YYNGEE.